Listed below are T cell receptor beta chains from one sample, sequenced in a study of CD8 T cells in ankylosing spondylitis. TCRdb independently ran MiXCR on the 5' RACE reads; one entry per CDR3 protein. The data contain under 850,000 distinct CDR3 sequences, roughly 20% of them singletons. Sequencing input: blood, either unsorted or a sorted T cell fraction (not recorded which). Source of these receptors: a male donor with ankylosing spondylitis. The CDR3 runs from the conserved cysteine through the conserved F or W. A D gene is named only where the DNA matches it firmly. Where a row states a size, it is once, few, many or the class of an expanded clone; other rows omit it.

clone_size d_call j_call v_call cdr3_aa cdr3_nt
few - TRBJ1-1 TRBV5-1 CASSWMQGEAFF TGCGCCAGCAGCTGGATGCAGGGTGAAGCTTTCTTT
- - TRBJ1-6 TRBV7-8 CASNLLTRGTYNSPLHF TGTGCCAGCAACCTCCTAACCAGGGGAACATATAATTCACCCCTCCACTTT
many TRBD2 TRBJ2-1 TRBV29-1 CSGSLAGDYNEQFF TGCAGCGGCTCACTAGCGGGAGACTACAATGAGCAGTTCTTC
- TRBD1 TRBJ2-1 TRBV12-3/TRBV12-4 CASSLGQGFHEQFF TGTGCCAGCAGTTTGGGACAGGGATTCCATGAGCAGTTCTTC
few - TRBJ2-7 TRBV19 CASSIRDEAYEQYF TGTGCCAGTAGTATTCGGGACGAGGCCTACGAGCAGTACTTC
- - TRBJ2-7 TRBV10-3 CAISTGTSSYEQYF TGTGCCATCAGTACCGGGACATCCTCCTACGAGCAGTACTTC
- - TRBJ2-7 TRBV4-3 CASSQAGNPTEDYEQYF TGCGCCAGCAGCCAAGCGGGGAACCCAACCGAGGACTACGAGCAGTACTTC
few - TRBJ2-3 TRBV15 CATSTASTDTQYF TGTGCCACCAGCACAGCTAGCACAGATACGCAGTATTTT
- - TRBJ2-1 TRBV7-8 CASSPPDKYNEQFF TGTGCCAGCAGCCCCCCGGACAAGTACAATGAGCAGTTCTTC
few - TRBJ2-2 TRBV9 CASSVGGMNTGELFF TGTGCCAGCAGCGTAGGCGGGATGAACACCGGGGAGCTGTTTTTT
many - TRBJ1-5 TRBV21-1 CASKSGCNQPQHF TGTGCCAGCAAAAGCGGGTGCAATCAGCCCCAGCATTTT
- - TRBJ1-3 TRBV29-1 CSVGGSGNTIYF TGCAGCGTTGGCGGTTCTGGAAACACCATATATTTT
many TRBD2 TRBJ2-7 TRBV27 CASSLSLGLVTYEQYF TGTGCCAGCAGTTTATCGTTGGGACTAGTGACCTACGAGCAGTACTTC
few TRBD1 TRBJ1-2 TRBV29-1 CSSQGVNEDGYTF TGCAGCTCACAGGGGGTTAATGAGGATGGCTACACCTTC
few - TRBJ1-5 TRBV5-5 CASSFLMGQPQHF TGTGCCAGCAGCTTTTTAATGGGTCAGCCCCAGCATTTT
few - TRBJ1-2 TRBV5-1 CASSLEVQGYRYTF TGCGCCAGCAGCTTGGAGGTGCAGGGCTATCGCTACACCTTC
- - TRBJ2-7 TRBV6-2/TRBV6-3 CASRVQGLAFYEQYF TGTGCCAGCAGAGTACAAGGGCTGGCGTTCTACGAGCAGTACTTC
- TRBD2 TRBJ2-7 TRBV10-3 CAISGTSGGESYEQYF TGTGCCATCAGCGGGACTAGCGGGGGCGAATCCTACGAGCAGTACTTC
- - TRBJ2-7 TRBV6-5 CASKTGPEQYF TGTGCCAGCAAAACAGGGCCCGAGCAGTACTTC
- - TRBJ1-2 TRBV28 CASRASVYGYTF TGTGCCAGCAGGGCGTCAGTCTATGGCTACACCTTC
few - TRBJ2-1 TRBV19 CASSSGRGNEQFF TGTGCCAGTAGTTCGGGACGGGGCAATGAGCAGTTCTTC
few - TRBJ2-3 TRBV9 CASSVGPADTQYF TGTGCCAGCAGCGTAGGGCCGGCAGATACGCAGTATTTT
many TRBD1 TRBJ1-1 TRBV6-6 CASRDRGDTEAFF TGTGCCAGCAGAGACAGGGGGGACACTGAAGCTTTCTTT
- TRBD2 TRBJ2-3 TRBV10-1 CASSESRVSGGLTDTQYF TGCGCCAGCAGTGAGTCCAGAGTTAGCGGGGGCCTCACAGATACGCAGTATTTT
- TRBD2 TRBJ2-1 TRBV6-1 CASSPVPTGLAGGNEQFF TGTGCCAGCAGTCCAGTCCCTACGGGACTAGCGGGTGGAAATGAGCAGTTCTTC
- - TRBJ1-1 TRBV11-2 CASSLSGGGMNTEAFF TGTGCCAGCAGCTTAAGCGGGGGGGGCATGAACACTGAAGCTTTCTTT
few TRBD2 TRBJ2-2 TRBV20-1 CSAMDSGRANGELFF TGCAGTGCCATGGATAGCGGGAGGGCCAACGGGGAGCTGTTTTTT
- - TRBJ2-7 TRBV6-5 CASSYSGNLAYEQYF TGTGCCAGCAGTTACTCTGGAAATTTGGCCTACGAGCAGTACTTC
- TRBD2 TRBJ2-3 TRBV5-1 CASSRRPSGGTDTQYF TGCGCCAGCAGCCGACGCCCTAGCGGTGGCACAGATACGCAGTATTTT
- - TRBJ1-2 TRBV10-3 CAISATATGANYGYTF TGTGCCATCAGTGCCACGGCGACAGGAGCTAACTATGGCTACACCTTC
- TRBD1 TRBJ2-7 TRBV29-1 CSVVTAGQGIYEQYF TGCAGCGTTGTAACTGCGGGACAGGGGATCTACGAGCAGTACTTC
- TRBD1 TRBJ2-1 TRBV6-5 CASSYWDRGWNEQFF TGTGCCAGCAGTTACTGGGACAGGGGGTGGAATGAGCAGTTCTTC
- - TRBJ1-1 TRBV5-1 CASSLVGEINTEAFF TGCGCCAGCAGCTTGGTCGGGGAAATAAACACTGAAGCTTTCTTT
- TRBD2 TRBJ2-7 TRBV3-1 CASSPGTSGVHEQYF TGTGCCAGCAGCCCAGGGACTAGCGGGGTCCACGAGCAGTACTTC
few - TRBJ2-1 TRBV29-1 CSVEPTENYNEQFF TGCAGCGTCGAGCCTACTGAGAACTACAATGAGCAGTTCTTC
few TRBD2 TRBJ2-5 TRBV20-1 CSAAATSGETQYF TGCAGTGCCGCCGCCACTAGCGGGGAGACCCAGTACTTC
few - TRBJ2-3 TRBV12-3/TRBV12-4 CASSYASSTDTQYF TGTGCCAGCAGTTACGCCTCCAGCACAGATACGCAGTATTTT
many - TRBJ1-4 TRBV20-1 CSAGGATNEKLFF TGCAGTGCAGGGGGAGCAACTAATGAAAAACTGTTTTTT
few TRBD1 TRBJ2-1 TRBV5-1 CASSGGQGIYNEQFF TGCGCCAGCAGCGGAGGACAGGGCATATACAATGAGCAGTTCTTC
- - TRBJ1-1 TRBV7-6 CASSLAQQGLNTEAFF TGTGCCAGCAGCTTAGCGCAGCAGGGGTTGAACACTGAAGCTTTCTTT
- - TRBJ1-2 TRBV24-1 CATSDPGRMPNGYTF TGTGCCACCAGTGACCCCGGACGGATGCCGAATGGCTACACCTTC
- TRBD2 TRBJ2-1 TRBV6-1 CASDPGLAKIDEQFF TGTGCCAGCGATCCTGGACTAGCAAAGATTGATGAGCAGTTCTTC
- TRBD1 TRBJ1-5 TRBV28 CASRITGEGQPQHF TGTGCCAGCAGAATAACAGGGGAGGGACAGCCCCAGCATTTT
few - TRBJ2-5 TRBV25-1 CASSEFGVGVTGLETQYF TGTGCCAGCAGTGAATTCGGGGTCGGGGTCACGGGGTTGGAGACCCAGTACTTC
few - TRBJ1-2 TRBV25-1 CASSPVWNYGYTF TGTGCCAGCAGCCCCGTATGGAACTATGGCTACACCTTC
few - TRBJ2-3 TRBV7-9 CASSFSYTDTQYF TGTGCCAGCAGCTTTAGCTACACAGATACGCAGTATTTT
- TRBD2 TRBJ2-7 TRBV5-6 CASSLSGSNLDEQYF TGTGCCAGCAGCTTGAGCGGGAGTAATTTAGACGAGCAGTACTTC
- TRBD1 TRBJ1-4 TRBV2 CASRATGDGEKLFF TGTGCCAGCAGGGCTACAGGGGATGGTGAAAAACTGTTTTTT
few - TRBJ1-5 TRBV6-5 CASSYSRHSNQPQHF TGTGCCAGCAGTTACTCGCGTCATAGCAATCAGCCCCAGCATTTT
few - TRBJ2-2 TRBV4-2 CASSQVGYGAGELFF TGTGCCAGCAGCCAAGTAGGGTATGGGGCCGGGGAGCTGTTTTTT
- TRBD2 TRBJ2-1 TRBV7-3 CASSPGGTSGNNEQFF TGTGCCAGCAGCCCAGGGGGGACTAGCGGGAACAATGAGCAGTTCTTC
few - TRBJ2-2 TRBV5-5 CASSFLEPSTGELFF TGTGCCAGCAGCTTTCTAGAGCCGAGCACCGGGGAGCTGTTTTTT
- TRBD1 TRBJ2-5 TRBV5-4 CASSLMHRGYQETQYF TGTGCCAGCAGCTTGATGCACAGGGGGTACCAAGAGACCCAGTACTTC
- - TRBJ1-3 TRBV3-1 CASSQTGKSGNTIYF TGTGCCAGCAGCCAAACAGGGAAATCTGGAAACACCATATATTTT
- - TRBJ2-2 TRBV10-3 CAILDSNTGELFF TGTGCCATACTCGACAGTAACACCGGGGAGCTGTTTTTT
- - TRBJ2-7 TRBV30 CAWSVGGGGREQYF TGTGCCTGGAGTGTAGGAGGGGGAGGCCGCGAGCAGTACTTC